This T cell receptor beta chain was sequenced in a study of T cell responses to AZD1222 COVID-19 vaccine (dated by TCRdb to the early 2020s). For the study in its entirety: A total of 233 trial participants underwent TCR sequencing, of whom around 200 received two doses of AZD1222 and about 26 received two doses of the MenACWY control vaccine. Trial participants were enrolled by age into 18-55, 56-69 and 70-plus year subgroups, with approximately 150, 28 and 58 TCR-sequenced participants respectively. Study-level results and caveats: In the small 56-69-year group, the increase in depth fell short of significance, most likely because of low power. Because no day 14 peak-response samples were available, repertoires were characterized only after the peak T cell response. Nearly half of unique spike-specific TCRs reportedly recognized epitopes outside regions mutated in the B.1.351 and B.1.1.7 variants. Most participants were white British and females outnumbered males, and the authors suggested that clonal diversity may have been underestimated. The vaccine-associated CD4 TCRs covered the entire spike protein, and the dominant responses fell in regions 160-218 and 743-854. After two AZD1222 doses, spike-specific TCR breadth and depth were significantly higher than at day 0 and than in MenACWY recipients. Conclusions about previously exposed vaccinees are limited because only 6 or 7 AZD1222 recipients were SARS-CoV-2 seropositive at baseline.

The time point label, read with the paper, signifies: about 28 days (+/-7) after the second vaccine dose. AZD1222 recipients with second doses at about 4 weeks or about 12 weeks were pooled, because spike-specific TCR depth and breadth did not differ between schedules. Vaccinee samples were obtained from the UK trials COV001 and COV002, which included a single-blind randomized controlled phase 2/3 trial of AZD1222 (ChAdOx1 nCoV-19) in healthy adults. For TCRbeta chain sequencing, PBMC samples were collected from trial participants at day 0 and at day 28 after the second dose. A word on this clone: This receptor's antigen is unknown. Per-base qualities were not stored, and no clone one base away is much larger.

The CDR3 regions of human TCRbeta chains were analyzed by immunosequencing. Per the authors' processing: TCRs in the repertoires were matched against a reference library of SARS-CoV-2-specific TCRs that had been generated with the MIRA antigen-specificity platform. Breadth meant the fraction of unique TCRs that were SARS-CoV-2-associated, whereas depth meant the fraction of total T cells that were SARS-CoV-2-associated. Using the MIRA data, each spike-specific TCR was assigned both to the spike region to which the TCR was reactive and to a CD4 or CD8 class. Log10-transformed breadth and depth values were compared by one-way ANOVA with Sidak's multiple comparisons tests. TCRdb obtained this table from immuneACCESS and retained in-frame rearrangements with V and J assigned. These tables miss some clones; where compared with another copy, unresolved V genes account for less than half of the shortfall, and the remainder is unexplained. V, J and clone size were drawn from that table, and D and trimming were deduced from the DNA. Across this sample there are about 120,000 clones, with around nine tenths seen only once. Together, the top ten hold roughly 4% of the sample.

The sample consisted of peripheral blood, taken 28 days after the second AZD1222 dose. This receptor was identified in an adult who received the AZD1222 COVID-19 vaccine.

The CDR3 region reads CASSQDREIANQPQHF. The DNA sequence is given as TGCGCCAGCAGCCAAGACAGGGAGATTGCCAATCAGCCCCAGCATTTT. The chain joins TRBV4-1 to TRBJ1-5; a tentative D match to TRBD1 spans 5 bases. V and J lose 0 bases and 3 bases, and a span of 12 bases separates them. The germline V gene gives CDR1 as MGHRA and CDR2 as YSYEKL. There are 16 amino acids in the CDR3, from cysteine to phenylalanine inclusive. Only the CDR3 part of the read is kept: 48 bases, read in frame from the first base.